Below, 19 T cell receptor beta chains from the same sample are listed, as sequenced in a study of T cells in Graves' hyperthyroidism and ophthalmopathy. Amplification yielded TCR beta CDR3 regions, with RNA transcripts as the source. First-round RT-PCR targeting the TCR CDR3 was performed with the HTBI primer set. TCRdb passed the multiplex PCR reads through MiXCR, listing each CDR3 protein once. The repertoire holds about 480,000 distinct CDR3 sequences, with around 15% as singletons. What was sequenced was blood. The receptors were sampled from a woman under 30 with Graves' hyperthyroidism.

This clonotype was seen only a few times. For the CDR3, the DNA is TGCGCCAGCAGCAACGACAGGGGGTTGAACACTGAAGCTTTCTTT. This gives the protein CASSNDRGLNTEAFF. The J gene is TRBJ1-1, the V gene TRBV5-1; 9 positions match TRBD1. CDR1 is SGHRS and CDR2 is YFSETQ in the germline V gene. V was pared by 4 bases and J by 0 bases, with 4 bases of the junction left unmatched. CDR3 length equals 15 residues.

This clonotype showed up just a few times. For the CDR3, the DNA is TGTGCCAGCAGACCTCGACCCCAAAACACCGGGGAGCTGTTTTTT. The encoded protein is CASRPRPQNTGELFF. V and J are TRBV6-1 and TRBJ2-2; no firm D call. V dropped 6 bases and J dropped 2 bases, with 13 bases sitting between them. This CDR3 has 15 residues. Germline V lookup: CDR1 MNHNS, CDR2 SASEGT.

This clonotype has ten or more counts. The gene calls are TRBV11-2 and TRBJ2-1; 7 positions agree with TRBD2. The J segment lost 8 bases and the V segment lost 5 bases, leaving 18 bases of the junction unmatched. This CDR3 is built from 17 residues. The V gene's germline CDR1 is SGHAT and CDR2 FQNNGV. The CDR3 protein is CASSLILRPGGQHEQFF. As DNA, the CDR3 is TGTGCCAGCAGCCTAATTTTAAGACCGGGAGGTCAGCATGAGCAGTTCTTC.

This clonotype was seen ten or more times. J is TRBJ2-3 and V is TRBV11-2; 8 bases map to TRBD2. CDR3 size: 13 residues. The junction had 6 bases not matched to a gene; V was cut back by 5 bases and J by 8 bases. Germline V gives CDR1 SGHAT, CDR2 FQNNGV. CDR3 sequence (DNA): TGTGCCAGCAGCCCTAGAGCGGGGGTTACGCAGTATTTT. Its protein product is CASSPRAGVTQYF.

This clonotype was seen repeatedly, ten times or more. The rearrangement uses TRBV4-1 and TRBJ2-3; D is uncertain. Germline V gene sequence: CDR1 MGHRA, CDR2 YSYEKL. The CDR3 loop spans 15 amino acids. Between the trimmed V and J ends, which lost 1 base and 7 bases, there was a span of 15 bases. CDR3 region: CASSQAPSTGYTQYF. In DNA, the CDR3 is TGCGCCAGCAGCCAAGCTCCGTCGACTGGATATACGCAGTATTTT.

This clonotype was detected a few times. The CDR3 loop is CASSLALAGGPGELFF. The CDR3 coding sequence is TGTGCCAGCAGCTTGGCCCTAGCGGGAGGCCCCGGGGAGCTGTTTTTT. The chain has TRBV5-6 and TRBJ2-2; 11 bases fit TRBD2. V lost 0 bases, J lost 6 bases, and 4 bases stayed unmatched. The V gene's germline CDR1 is SGHDT and CDR2 YYEEEE. There are 16 residues in the CDR3.

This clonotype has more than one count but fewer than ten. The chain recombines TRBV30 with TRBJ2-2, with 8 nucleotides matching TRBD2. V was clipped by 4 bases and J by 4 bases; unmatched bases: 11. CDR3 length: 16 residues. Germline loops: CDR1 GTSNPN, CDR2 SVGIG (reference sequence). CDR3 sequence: CAWTPGKAGATGELFF. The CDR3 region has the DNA TGTGCCTGGACCCCCGGTAAAGCGGGGGCCACCGGGGAGCTGTTTTTT. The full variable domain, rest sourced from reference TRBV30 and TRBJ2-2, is SQTIHQWPATLVQPVGSPLSLECTVEGTSNPNLYWYRQAAGRGLQLLFYSVGIGQISSEVPQNLSASRPQDRQFILSSKKLLLSDSGFYLCAWTPGKAGATGELFFGEGSRLTVL.

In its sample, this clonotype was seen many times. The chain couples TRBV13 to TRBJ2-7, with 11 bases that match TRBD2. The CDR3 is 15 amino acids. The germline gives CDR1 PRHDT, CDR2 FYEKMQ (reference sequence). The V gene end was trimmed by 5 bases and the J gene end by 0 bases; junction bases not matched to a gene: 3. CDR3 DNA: TGTGCCAGCAGCCAAACTAGCGGGGGCTCCTACGAGCAGTACTTC. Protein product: CASSQTSGGSYEQYF. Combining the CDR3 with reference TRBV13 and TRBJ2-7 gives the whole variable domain AAGVIQSPRHLIKEKRETATLKCYPIPRHDTVYWYQQGPGQDPQFLISFYEKMQSDKGSIPDRFSAQQFSDYHSELNMSSLELGDSALYFCASSQTSGGSYEQYFGPGTRLTVT.

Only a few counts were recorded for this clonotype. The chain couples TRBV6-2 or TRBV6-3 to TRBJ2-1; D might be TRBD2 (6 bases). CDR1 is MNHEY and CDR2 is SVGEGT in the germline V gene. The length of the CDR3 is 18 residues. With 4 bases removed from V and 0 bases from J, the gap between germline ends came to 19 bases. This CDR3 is CASSCGAWRASSYNEQFF. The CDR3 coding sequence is TGTGCCAGCAGTTGCGGTGCCTGGAGGGCCAGCTCCTACAATGAGCAGTTCTTC.

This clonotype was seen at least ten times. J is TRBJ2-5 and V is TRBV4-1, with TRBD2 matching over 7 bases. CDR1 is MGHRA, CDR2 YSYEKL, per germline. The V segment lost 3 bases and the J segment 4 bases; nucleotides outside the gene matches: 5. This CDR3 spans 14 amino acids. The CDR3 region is CASSHRAGVETQYF. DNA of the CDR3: TGCGCCAGCAGCCACAGGGCGGGAGTAGAGACCCAGTACTTC.

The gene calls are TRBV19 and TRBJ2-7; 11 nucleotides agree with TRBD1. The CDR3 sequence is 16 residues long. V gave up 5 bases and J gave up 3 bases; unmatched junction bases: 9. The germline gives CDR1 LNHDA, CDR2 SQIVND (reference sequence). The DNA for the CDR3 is TGTGCCAGTAGTGACGTTAGGACAGGGGGCAGCTACGAGCAGTACTTC. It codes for CASSDVRTGGSYEQYF.

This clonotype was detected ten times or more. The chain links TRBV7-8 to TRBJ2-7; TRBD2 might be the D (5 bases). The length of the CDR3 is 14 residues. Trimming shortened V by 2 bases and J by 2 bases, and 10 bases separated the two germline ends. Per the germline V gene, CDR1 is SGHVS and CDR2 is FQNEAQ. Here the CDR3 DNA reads TGTGCCAGCAGCTTAACCGGGAATCCCTACGAGCAGTACGTC. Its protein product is CASSLTGNPYEQYV.

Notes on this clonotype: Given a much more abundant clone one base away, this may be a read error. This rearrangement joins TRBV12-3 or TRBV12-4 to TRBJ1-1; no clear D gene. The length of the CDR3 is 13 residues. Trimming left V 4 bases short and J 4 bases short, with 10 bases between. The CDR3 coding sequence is TGTGCCAGCAGTTCCCGTAATTCCACTGAAGCTTTCTTT. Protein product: CASSSRNSTEAFF.

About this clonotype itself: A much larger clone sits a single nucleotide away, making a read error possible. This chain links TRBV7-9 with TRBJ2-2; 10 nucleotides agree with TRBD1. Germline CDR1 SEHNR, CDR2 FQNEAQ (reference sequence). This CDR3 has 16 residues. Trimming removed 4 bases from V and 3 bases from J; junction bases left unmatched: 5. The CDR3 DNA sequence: TGTGCCAGCAGCTCGGGACAGGGGCTCTACACCGGGGAGCTGTTTTTT. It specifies CASSSGQGLYTGELFF.

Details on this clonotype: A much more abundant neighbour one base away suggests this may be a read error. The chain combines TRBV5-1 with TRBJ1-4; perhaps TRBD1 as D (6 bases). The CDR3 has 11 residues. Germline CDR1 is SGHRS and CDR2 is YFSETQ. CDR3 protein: CASSLTGKLVF. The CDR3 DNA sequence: TGCGCCAGCAGCCTGACAGGAAAACTGGTTTTT.

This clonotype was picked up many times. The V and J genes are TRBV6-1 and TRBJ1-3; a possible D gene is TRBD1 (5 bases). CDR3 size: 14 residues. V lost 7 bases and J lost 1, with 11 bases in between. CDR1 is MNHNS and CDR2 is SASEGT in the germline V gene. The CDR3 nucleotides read TGTGCCAGCAACCCAGGGAGTTCTGGAAACACCATATATTTT. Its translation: CASNPGSSGNTIYF.

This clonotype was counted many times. CDR3 in amino acids: CASSPLAGVEQTQYF. The DNA of the CDR3 is TGTGCCAGCAGCCCTCTAGCGGGAGTTGAGCAGACCCAGTACTTC. The V and J genes are TRBV12-3 or TRBV12-4 and TRBJ2-5, with 10 bases aligning to TRBD2. With 6 bases clipped from V and 6 bases from J, the junction kept 10 bases outside the gene matches. This CDR3 has 15 residues.

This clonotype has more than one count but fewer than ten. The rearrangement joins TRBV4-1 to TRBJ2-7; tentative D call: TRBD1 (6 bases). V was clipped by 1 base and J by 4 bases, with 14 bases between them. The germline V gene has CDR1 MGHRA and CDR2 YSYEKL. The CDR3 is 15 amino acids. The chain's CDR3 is CASSQGPGQPYEQYF. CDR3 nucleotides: TGCGCCAGCAGCCAAGGCCCGGGACAACCTTACGAGCAGTACTTC.

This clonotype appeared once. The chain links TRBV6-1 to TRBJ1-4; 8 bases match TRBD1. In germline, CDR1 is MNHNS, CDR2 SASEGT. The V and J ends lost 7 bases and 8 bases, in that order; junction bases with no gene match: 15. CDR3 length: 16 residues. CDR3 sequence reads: CASNPNPQGVAEKLFF. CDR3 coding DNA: TGTGCCAGCAACCCAAACCCACAGGGGGTAGCGGAAAAACTGTTTTTT.